This is a list of T cell receptor beta chains from one sample in a study of blood T cell repertoires in COVID-19. TCRdb's copy holds only in-frame clones and misses some; the assay was immunoSEQ multiplex PCR. This sample has about 250,000 clones, with 86% found just once. Sequencing was carried out using PBMCs or T cells enriched from blood (not recorded which). These receptors originate from a man in his late teens or twenties who had recovered from COVID-19. Each CDR3 is given with its conserved first and last residue. Fields, in order: J gene, V gene, CDR3 length, clone size, D gene, CDR3 protein, CDR3 DNA. The D gene is left open where the match is weak. Part of the rows lack a size; the others show once, few, many or a class for expanded clones.

j_call: TRBJ2-3
v_call: TRBV7-9
cdr3_length: 15
clone_size: -
d_call: -
cdr3_aa: CASSWRDTKWDTQYF
cdr3_nt: TGTGCCAGCAGCTGGCGCGACACAAAGTGGGATACGCAGTATTTT

j_call: TRBJ1-5
v_call: TRBV5-1
cdr3_length: 16
clone_size: -
d_call: TRBD1
cdr3_aa: CASSAGTGGDNQPQHF
cdr3_nt: TGCGCCAGCAGCGCCGGGACAGGGGGAGACAATCAGCCCCAGCATTTT

j_call: TRBJ2-6
v_call: TRBV27
cdr3_length: 19
clone_size: -
d_call: TRBD1
cdr3_aa: CASSPHGDRGRSGANVLTF
cdr3_nt: TGTGCCAGCAGTCCCCATGGGGACAGGGGTCGTTCTGGGGCCAACGTCCTGACTTTC

j_call: TRBJ2-7
v_call: TRBV30
cdr3_length: 13
clone_size: -
d_call: -
cdr3_aa: CAWSLGGPYEQYF
cdr3_nt: TGTGCCTGGAGTCTGGGGGGTCCCTACGAGCAGTACTTC

j_call: TRBJ2-5
v_call: TRBV7-2
cdr3_length: 13
clone_size: -
d_call: -
cdr3_aa: CASSSLTRETQYF
cdr3_nt: TGTGCCAGCAGCTCCCTTACGCGAGAGACCCAGTACTTC

j_call: TRBJ1-2
v_call: TRBV25-1
cdr3_length: 13
clone_size: few
d_call: -
cdr3_aa: CASSGGQNYGYTF
cdr3_nt: TGTGCCAGCAGTGGAGGACAGAACTATGGCTACACCTTC

j_call: TRBJ2-4
v_call: TRBV11-3
cdr3_length: 14
clone_size: -
d_call: -
cdr3_aa: CASSLGGRENIQYF
cdr3_nt: TGTGCCAGCAGCTTAGGGGGCAGGGAAAACATTCAGTACTTC

j_call: TRBJ2-7
v_call: TRBV27
cdr3_length: 14
clone_size: -
d_call: -
cdr3_aa: CASSPIRDWDEQYF
cdr3_nt: TGTGCCAGCAGCCCGATACGGGACTGGGACGAGCAGTACTTC

j_call: TRBJ2-7
v_call: TRBV11-3
cdr3_length: 17
clone_size: -
d_call: TRBD1
cdr3_aa: CASSLAGQGPLSYEQYF
cdr3_nt: TGTGCCAGCAGCTTAGCGGGACAGGGACCCCTGTCGTACGAGCAGTACTTC

j_call: TRBJ2-7
v_call: TRBV15
cdr3_length: 16
clone_size: -
d_call: TRBD1
cdr3_aa: CATSRDRDSYRGEQYF
cdr3_nt: TGTGCCACCAGCAGAGATCGGGACAGCTATCGGGGCGAGCAGTACTTC

j_call: TRBJ1-5
v_call: TRBV7-9
cdr3_length: 14
clone_size: once
d_call: -
cdr3_aa: CASSLARNDQPQHF
cdr3_nt: TGTGCCAGCAGCTTAGCGCGAAATGATCAGCCCCAGCATTTT

j_call: TRBJ2-1
v_call: TRBV6-5
cdr3_length: 15
clone_size: -
d_call: TRBD2
cdr3_aa: CASKGSGGSYNEQFF
cdr3_nt: TGTGCCAGCAAAGGTAGCGGGGGCTCCTACAATGAGCAGTTCTTC

j_call: TRBJ2-3
v_call: TRBV9
cdr3_length: 15
clone_size: -
d_call: TRBD1
cdr3_aa: CASSARVTGTDTQYF
cdr3_nt: TGTGCCAGCAGCGCGAGGGTGACAGGGACCGATACGCAGTATTTT

j_call: TRBJ2-2
v_call: TRBV24-1
cdr3_length: 19
clone_size: -
d_call: TRBD2
cdr3_aa: CATSGLAGVGLRGTGELFF
cdr3_nt: TGTGCCACCAGTGGACTAGCGGGAGTAGGGCTTCGGGGGACCGGGGAGCTGTTTTTT

j_call: TRBJ1-4
v_call: TRBV3-1/TRBV3-2
cdr3_length: 14
clone_size: -
d_call: -
cdr3_aa: CASSQRSGAEKLFF
cdr3_nt: TGTGCCAGCAGCCAACGGTCAGGGGCCGAAAAACTGTTTTTT

j_call: TRBJ2-7
v_call: TRBV6-6
cdr3_length: 13
clone_size: -
d_call: TRBD1
cdr3_aa: CASNAGGSYEQYF
cdr3_nt: TGTGCCAGCAACGCAGGGGGCAGCTACGAGCAGTACTTC

j_call: TRBJ2-7
v_call: TRBV28
cdr3_length: 16
clone_size: -
d_call: TRBD2
cdr3_aa: CASTPDPGTTHYEQYF
cdr3_nt: TGTGCCAGCACCCCAGACCCCGGGACTACTCACTACGAGCAGTACTTC

j_call: TRBJ1-3
v_call: TRBV7-2
cdr3_length: 15
clone_size: few
d_call: -
cdr3_aa: CASSLAGLSGNTIYF
cdr3_nt: TGTGCCAGCAGCTTAGCGGGACTCTCTGGAAACACCATATATTTT

j_call: TRBJ2-3
v_call: TRBV15
cdr3_length: 16
clone_size: -
d_call: -
cdr3_aa: CATSRATGNRGDTQYF
cdr3_nt: TGTGCCACCAGCAGAGCAACAGGGAATCGAGGAGATACGCAGTATTTT

j_call: TRBJ2-3
v_call: TRBV6-5
cdr3_length: 14
clone_size: -
d_call: -
cdr3_aa: CASKEAGSLDTQYF
cdr3_nt: TGTGCCAGCAAGGAGGCGGGGTCCCTAGATACGCAGTATTTT

j_call: TRBJ2-7
v_call: TRBV27
cdr3_length: 15
clone_size: -
d_call: TRBD1
cdr3_aa: CASSLSGTGSYEQYF
cdr3_nt: TGTGCCAGCAGTTTATCTGGGACAGGGTCCTACGAGCAGTACTTC

j_call: TRBJ1-5
v_call: TRBV2
cdr3_length: 15
clone_size: -
d_call: -
cdr3_aa: CASSVGQGWDQPQHF
cdr3_nt: TGTGCCAGCAGTGTGGGGCAGGGTTGGGATCAGCCCCAGCATTTT

j_call: TRBJ1-1
v_call: TRBV5-6
cdr3_length: 16
clone_size: once
d_call: TRBD1
cdr3_aa: CASSSQFKGQGAEAFF
cdr3_nt: TGTGCCAGCAGCTCACAATTCAAAGGACAGGGGGCTGAAGCTTTCTTT

j_call: TRBJ2-7
v_call: TRBV28
cdr3_length: 18
clone_size: once
d_call: TRBD2
cdr3_aa: CASTLGLAGAGGSYEQYF
cdr3_nt: TGTGCCAGCACCTTGGGACTAGCGGGAGCTGGGGGCTCCTACGAGCAGTACTTC

j_call: TRBJ2-1
v_call: TRBV5-1
cdr3_length: 15
clone_size: once
d_call: TRBD1
cdr3_aa: CASSRTGGIGNEQFF
cdr3_nt: TGCGCCAGCAGCAGGACAGGGGGGATAGGTAATGAGCAGTTCTTC

j_call: TRBJ2-1
v_call: TRBV5-4
cdr3_length: 13
clone_size: -
d_call: -
cdr3_aa: CASSSTSYNEQFF
cdr3_nt: TGTGCCAGCAGCTCGACATCGTACAATGAGCAGTTCTTC

j_call: TRBJ2-2
v_call: TRBV5-1
cdr3_length: 15
clone_size: -
d_call: -
cdr3_aa: CASGGGQTNTGELFF
cdr3_nt: TGCGCCAGCGGCGGGGGCCAGACTAACACCGGGGAGCTGTTTTTT

j_call: TRBJ1-5
v_call: TRBV7-7
cdr3_length: 13
clone_size: -
d_call: -
cdr3_aa: CASSLGQNQPQHF
cdr3_nt: TGTGCTAGCAGCCTCGGACAGAATCAGCCCCAGCATTTT

j_call: TRBJ1-1
v_call: TRBV6-5
cdr3_length: 13
clone_size: -
d_call: -
cdr3_aa: CASRLLTGTEAFF
cdr3_nt: TGTGCCAGCAGGCTCCTTACAGGGACTGAAGCTTTCTTT

j_call: TRBJ2-3
v_call: TRBV14
cdr3_length: 15
clone_size: -
d_call: -
cdr3_aa: CASSLGDVRTDTQYF
cdr3_nt: TGTGCCAGCAGCCTGGGAGACGTCCGCACAGATACGCAGTATTTT

j_call: TRBJ2-1
v_call: TRBV7-3
cdr3_length: 14
clone_size: -
d_call: -
cdr3_aa: CASSFPGVKNEQFF
cdr3_nt: TGTGCCAGCAGCTTCCCAGGGGTGAAGAATGAGCAGTTCTTC

j_call: TRBJ2-7
v_call: TRBV4-2
cdr3_length: 15
clone_size: -
d_call: TRBD1
cdr3_aa: CASSPGTEVGYEQYF
cdr3_nt: TGTGCCAGCAGCCCCGGGACAGAAGTTGGCTACGAGCAGTACTTC

j_call: TRBJ1-1
v_call: TRBV5-8
cdr3_length: 12
clone_size: -
d_call: -
cdr3_aa: CASSFAGTEAFF
cdr3_nt: TGTGCCAGCAGCTTCGCGGGAACTGAAGCTTTCTTT

j_call: TRBJ1-6
v_call: TRBV2
cdr3_length: 14
clone_size: -
d_call: -
cdr3_aa: CASSDRHYNSPLHF
cdr3_nt: TGTGCCAGCAGTGACAGACATTATAATTCACCCCTCCACTTT

j_call: TRBJ1-1
v_call: TRBV6-1
cdr3_length: 14
clone_size: -
d_call: -
cdr3_aa: CASSEAGGNTEAFF
cdr3_nt: TGTGCCAGCAGTGAAGCGGGGGGGAACACTGAAGCTTTCTTT

j_call: TRBJ2-5
v_call: TRBV28
cdr3_length: 15
clone_size: -
d_call: -
cdr3_aa: CASSLISGFQETQYF
cdr3_nt: TGTGCCAGCAGTTTAATCTCAGGGTTCCAAGAGACCCAGTACTTC

j_call: TRBJ2-1
v_call: TRBV18
cdr3_length: 17
clone_size: -
d_call: TRBD2
cdr3_aa: CASSPPGLAGVGNEQFF
cdr3_nt: TGTGCCAGCTCACCACCTGGACTAGCGGGAGTGGGGAATGAGCAGTTCTTC

j_call: TRBJ2-1
v_call: TRBV24-1
cdr3_length: 15
clone_size: -
d_call: TRBD1
cdr3_aa: CATSDRQGPYNEQFF
cdr3_nt: TGTGCCACCAGTGATCGACAGGGGCCCTACAATGAGCAGTTCTTC

j_call: TRBJ2-3
v_call: TRBV28
cdr3_length: 15
clone_size: -
d_call: -
cdr3_aa: CASSSGRQITDTQYF
cdr3_nt: TGTGCCAGCAGTTCTGGGAGGCAGATCACAGATACGCAGTATTTT

j_call: TRBJ2-5
v_call: TRBV5-5
cdr3_length: 15
clone_size: many
d_call: TRBD2
cdr3_aa: CASSPLAGVYETQYF
cdr3_nt: TGTGCCAGCAGCCCTCTAGCGGGGGTATATGAGACCCAGTACTTC

j_call: TRBJ2-2
v_call: TRBV11-3
cdr3_length: 16
clone_size: -
d_call: -
cdr3_aa: CASSLRSGQNTGELFF
cdr3_nt: TGTGCCAGCAGCCTGAGATCCGGACAGAACACCGGGGAGCTGTTTTTT